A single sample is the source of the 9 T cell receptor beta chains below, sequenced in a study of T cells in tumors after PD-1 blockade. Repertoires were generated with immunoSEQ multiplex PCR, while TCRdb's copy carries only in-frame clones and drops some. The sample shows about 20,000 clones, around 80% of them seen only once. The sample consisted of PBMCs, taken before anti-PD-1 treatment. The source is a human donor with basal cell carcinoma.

CDR3 loop: CASSDVENGPQYF. CDR3 DNA sequence: TGTGCCAGCAGTGACGTGGAAAATGGTCCCCAGTACTTC. This chain joins TRBV6-4 and TRBJ2-5; D is undetermined. In germline, CDR1 is MRHNA, CDR2 SNTAGT. The CDR3 covers 13 residues. The germline V and J ends were trimmed by 2 bases and 9 bases, with 13 bases remaining between them.

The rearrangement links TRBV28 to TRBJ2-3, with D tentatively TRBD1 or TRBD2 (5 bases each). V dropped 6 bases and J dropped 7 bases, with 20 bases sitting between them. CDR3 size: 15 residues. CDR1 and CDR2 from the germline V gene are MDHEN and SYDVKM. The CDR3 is CASSQQARGGNTQYF. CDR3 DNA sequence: TGTGCCAGCAGCCAACAGGCCCGAGGAGGAAATACGCAGTATTTT.

CDR3 residues: CASSQDLAGERNIQYF. CDR3 DNA: TGCGCCAGCAGCCAAGATCTAGCGGGGGAGAGAAACATTCAGTACTTC. V gene TRBV4-3 combines with J gene TRBJ2-4; 10 nucleotides align to TRBD2. The CDR3 spans 16 residues. Germline-derived CDR1 and CDR2 are LGHNA and YSLEER. V lost 0 bases to trimming and J lost 6 bases; unmatched junction nucleotides: 5.

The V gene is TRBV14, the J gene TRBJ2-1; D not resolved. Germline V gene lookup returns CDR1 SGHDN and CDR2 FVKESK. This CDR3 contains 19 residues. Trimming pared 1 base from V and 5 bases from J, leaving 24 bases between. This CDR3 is CASSQVLIGLAKFDNEQFF. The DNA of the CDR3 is TGTGCCAGCAGCCAAGTGTTGATTGGTTTGGCTAAATTTGACAATGAGCAGTTCTTC.

CDR3 in amino acids: CASTPLGEAGANVLTF. The DNA for the CDR3 is TGTGCCAGTACCCCTTTGGGGGAGGCTGGGGCCAACGTCCTGACTTTC. V is TRBV19 and J is TRBJ2-6; D is possibly TRBD2 (6 bases). The CDR3 extends over 16 amino acids. CDR1 LNHDA and CDR2 SQIVND come from the germline V gene (reference sequence). V was cut by 7 bases and J by 2 bases, with 15 bases left in between.

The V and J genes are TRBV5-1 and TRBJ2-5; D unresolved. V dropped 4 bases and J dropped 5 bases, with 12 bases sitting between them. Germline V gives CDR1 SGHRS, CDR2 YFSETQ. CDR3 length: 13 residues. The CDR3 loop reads CASSGLGSETQYF. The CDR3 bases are TGCGCCAGCAGCGGGTTGGGGTCGGAGACCCAGTACTTC. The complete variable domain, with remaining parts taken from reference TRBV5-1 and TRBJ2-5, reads KAGVTQTPRYLIKTRGQQVTLSCSPISGHRSVSWYQQTPGQGLQFLFEYFSETQRNKGNFPGRFSGRQFSNSRSEMNVSTLELGDSALYLCASSGLGSETQYFGPGTRLLVL.

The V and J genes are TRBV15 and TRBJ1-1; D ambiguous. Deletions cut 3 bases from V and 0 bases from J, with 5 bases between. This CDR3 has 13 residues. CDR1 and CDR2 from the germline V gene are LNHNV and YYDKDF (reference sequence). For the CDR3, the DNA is TGTGCCACCAGCAGGTCACTGAACACTGAAGCTTTCTTT. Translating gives CATSRSLNTEAFF.

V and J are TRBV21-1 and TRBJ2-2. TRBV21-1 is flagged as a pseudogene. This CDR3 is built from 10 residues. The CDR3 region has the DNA TGTGCCAGCAAGGACGGGGAGCTGTTTTTT. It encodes CASKDGELFF.

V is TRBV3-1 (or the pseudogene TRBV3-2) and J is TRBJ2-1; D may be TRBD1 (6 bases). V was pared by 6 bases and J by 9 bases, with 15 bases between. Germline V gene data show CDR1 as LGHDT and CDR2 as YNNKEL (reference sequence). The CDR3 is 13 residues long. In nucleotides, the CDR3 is TGTGCCAGCAGTCCCAACAGGGATCGTGAGCAGTTCTTC. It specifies CASSPNRDREQFF.